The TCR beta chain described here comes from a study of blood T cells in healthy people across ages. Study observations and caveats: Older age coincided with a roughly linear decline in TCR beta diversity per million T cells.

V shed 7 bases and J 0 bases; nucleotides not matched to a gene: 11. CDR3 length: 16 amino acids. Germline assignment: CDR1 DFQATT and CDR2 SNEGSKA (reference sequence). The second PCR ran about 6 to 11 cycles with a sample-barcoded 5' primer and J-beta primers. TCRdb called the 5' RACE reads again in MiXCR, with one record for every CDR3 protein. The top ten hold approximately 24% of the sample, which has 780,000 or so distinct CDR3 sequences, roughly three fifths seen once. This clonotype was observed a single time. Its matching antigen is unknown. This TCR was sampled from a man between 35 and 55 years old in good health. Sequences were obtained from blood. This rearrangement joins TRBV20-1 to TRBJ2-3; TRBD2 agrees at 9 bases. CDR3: CSVPLASGISTDTQYF. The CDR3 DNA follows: TGCAGTGTCCCTCTGGCTAGCGGGATAAGCACAGATACGCAGTATTTT.